Following are 20 T cell receptor beta chains from one sample sequenced in a study of T cell changes during pregnancy in multiple sclerosis. Generated by immunoSEQ multiplex PCR, the TCRdb table keeps only in-frame clones and is missing some. Of 45,000 or so clones in the sample, 75% to 95% were seen once. Sequences were derived from CD8+ T cells from peripheral blood mononuclear cells, sampled in the second trimester of pregnancy. The receptor source for this set is a female donor with multiple sclerosis, enrolled in a pregnancy study.

The V gene is TRBV27, the J gene TRBJ2-2, with D possibly matching TRBD2 (6 bases). Trimming removed 0 bases at V and 5 bases at J, with 13 bases between. Germline CDR1 reads MNHEY; CDR2 reads SMNVEV (reference sequence). The CDR3 is 16 amino acids. The CDR3 loop is CASSLSSGGLTGELFF. CDR3 DNA: TGTGCCAGCAGTTTATCATCCGGGGGATTAACCGGGGAGCTGTTTTTT.

The chain is built from TRBV25-1 and TRBJ2-1; TRBD1 matches at 8 bases. With V trimmed by 2 bases and J by 2 bases, 5 bases remained unmatched. The CDR3 loop spans 16 amino acids. CDR1 MGHDK and CDR2 SYGVNS come from the germline V gene. In DNA, the CDR3 is TGTGCCAGCAGTGAAAGGGGCAGGGGGCCCTACAATGAGCAGTTCTTC. Residues: CASSERGRGPYNEQFF. Variable domain in full (rest from reference TRBV25-1 and TRBJ2-1): EADIYQTPRYLVIGTGKKITLECSQTMGHDKMYWYQQDPGMELHLIHYSYGVNSTEKGDLSSESTVSRIRTEHFPLTLESARPSHTSQYLCASSERGRGPYNEQFFGPGTRLTVL.

The rearrangement links TRBV27 to TRBJ1-2; no clear D gene. Germline V CDR1 and CDR2: MNHEY, SMNVEV (reference sequence). CDR3 length: 11 amino acids. V lost 11 bases and J lost 2, with 9 bases in between. As DNA, the CDR3 is TGTGCCGCAGGAGGGAACTATGGCTACACCTTC. Residues: CAAGGNYGYTF.

The chain recombines TRBV7-6 with TRBJ2-3; 12 positions agree with TRBD2. The junction had 8 bases not matched to a gene; V was cut back by 4 bases and J by 6 bases. Germline CDR1 is SGHVS and CDR2 is FNYEAQ. There are 16 residues in the CDR3. The CDR3 nucleotides are TGTGCCAGCAGCTCCAGACTAGCGGGGGCCTATGATACGCAGTATTTT. This gives the protein CASSSRLAGAYDTQYF.

The V gene is TRBV7-3, the J gene TRBJ1-1; the D gene is possibly TRBD1 (5 bases). Germline V gives CDR1 SGHTA, CDR2 FQGTGA. This CDR3 contains 13 residues. The germline V and J ends were trimmed by 2 bases and 3 bases, with 7 bases remaining between them. The CDR3 DNA reads TGTGCCAGCAGCTTAGCAGGGTACACTGAAGCTTTCTTT. Translation: CASSLAGYTEAFF.

V and J are TRBV6-6 and TRBJ1-2; D gene unclear. The CDR3 length is 12 residues. Germline V gene data show CDR1 as MNHNY and CDR2 as SVGAGI (reference sequence). Trimming cost V 5 bases and J 4 bases, with 8 bases left between them. In DNA, the CDR3 is TGTGCCAGCAGTAAGGAGCGCTATGGCTACACCTTC. Its protein product is CASSKERYGYTF.

V and J are TRBV5-5 and TRBJ1-5; TRBD1 might be the D (6 bases). Trimming pared 1 base from V and 4 bases from J, leaving 12 bases between. Per germline, CDR1 SGHKS and CDR2 YYEKEE (reference sequence). This CDR3 has 15 residues. This CDR3 reads CASSLRGASNQPQHF. DNA of the CDR3: TGTGCCAGCAGCTTGCGGGGGGCTAGTAATCAGCCCCAGCATTTT.

This chain connects TRBV4-2 to TRBJ2-3; 8 bases match TRBD1. J lost 2 bases, V lost 1 base, and 8 bases had no gene match. Germline-derived CDR1 and CDR2 are LGHNA and YNFKEQ. CDR3 length: 17 amino acids. The CDR3 DNA reads as TGTGCCAGCAGCCAAGTCCTCGGGACAGGAGACACAGATACGCAGTATTTT. Translated: CASSQVLGTGDTDTQYF.

The J gene is TRBJ2-7, the V gene TRBV13, with D maybe TRBD1 (5 bases). The CDR3 covers 15 residues. The V and J ends lost 4 bases and 9 bases respectively, with 22 bases between them. Germline CDR1 PRHDT, CDR2 FYEKMQ (reference sequence). The CDR3 DNA reads TGTGCCAGCAGCTACCGGTCCGGCCAGGGCGGTGGGCAGTACTTC. This encodes CASSYRSGQGGGQYF. Together with reference TRBV13 and TRBJ2-7, the CDR3 gives the full variable domain: AAGVIQSPRHLIKEKRETATLKCYPIPRHDTVYWYQQGPGQDPQFLISFYEKMQSDKGSIPDRFSAQQFSDYHSELNMSSLELGDSALYFCASSYRSGQGGGQYFGPGTRLTVT.

The chain carries TRBV9 and TRBJ2-2; D perhaps matches TRBD1 (7 bases). Germline CDR1 SGDLS, CDR2 YYNGEE. The germline V and J ends were trimmed by 0 bases and 5 bases, with 20 bases remaining between them. This CDR3 spans 18 amino acids. The CDR3: CASSVVGRGEVWTGELFF. CDR3 DNA: TGTGCCAGCAGCGTAGTTGGCAGGGGGGAAGTGTGGACCGGGGAGCTGTTTTTT.

The rearrangement links TRBV30 to TRBJ2-1; TRBD2 matches 11 bases. The CDR3 consists of 18 residues. Germline loops: CDR1 GTSNPN, CDR2 SVGIG (reference sequence). The V segment lost 2 bases and the J segment 4 bases; nucleotides outside the gene matches: 13. CDR3 residues: CAWSQGLSGGAPYNEQFF. The CDR3 region has the DNA TGTGCCTGGAGTCAGGGACTTAGCGGGGGGGCTCCGTACAATGAGCAGTTCTTC.

The chain joins TRBV4-3 to TRBJ2-7; no definite D call. Trimming took off 0 bases at V and 0 bases at J, with 9 bases between the two ends. Germline assignment: CDR1 LGHNA and CDR2 YSLEER. This CDR3 has 15 amino acids. The CDR3 sequence is CASSQESINSYEQYF. CDR3 sequence (DNA): TGCGCCAGCAGCCAAGAGAGTATAAACTCCTACGAGCAGTACTTC.

V and J are TRBV19 and TRBJ2-7; D gene ambiguous. V was clipped by 4 bases and J by 3 bases, with 4 bases between them. Germline CDR1 and CDR2: LNHDA and SQIVND (reference sequence). This CDR3 is built from 11 residues. The CDR3 region is CASSNYYEQYF. The CDR3 DNA reads as TGTGCCAGTAGTAACTACTACGAGCAGTACTTC. The whole variable domain, filled in from reference TRBV19 and TRBJ2-7, reads DGGITQSPKYLFRKEGQNVTLSCEQNLNHDAMYWYRQDPGQGLRLIYYSQIVNDFQKGDIAEGYSVSREKKESFPLTVTSAQKNPTAFYLCASSNYYEQYFGPGTRLTVT.

V and J are TRBV7-8 and TRBJ1-1; D ambiguous. From germline, CDR1 is SGHVS and CDR2 FQNEAQ. Deletions cut 5 bases from V and 0 bases from J, with 13 bases between. The CDR3 is 15 amino acids. CDR3 coding DNA: TGTGCCAGCAGCGCCTTGGACGGGATGAACACTGAAGCTTTCTTT. This codes for CASSALDGMNTEAFF.

In its sample, this clone was seen a few times. The J gene is TRBJ2-7, the V gene TRBV27; the match to TRBD1 covers 8 bases. The CDR3 has 15 amino acids. Germline V gene sequence: CDR1 MNHEY, CDR2 SMNVEV (reference sequence). The junction had 10 bases not matched to a gene; V was cut back by 3 bases and J by 6 bases. DNA for the CDR3: TGTGCCAGCAGTTTTTCCCCGGACAGGGCGGGCGAGCAGTACTTC. Translating gives CASSFSPDRAGEQYF.

This chain connects TRBV4-3 to TRBJ2-3; TRBD2 matches at 9 bases. Germline V gene sequence: CDR1 LGHNA, CDR2 YSLEER. V was pared by 0 bases and J by 6 bases, with 7 bases of the junction left unmatched. The CDR3 loop spans 16 amino acids. This chain's CDR3 is CASSQDPTSGPDTQYF. CDR3 coding DNA: TGCGCCAGCAGCCAAGATCCCACTAGCGGGCCGGATACGCAGTATTTT.

As regards this clone: A far larger clone is only one base removed, so a read error is likely. The chain couples TRBV4-2 to TRBJ2-1; maybe TRBD1 (7 bases). Trimming removed 0 bases at V and 10 bases at J, with 19 bases between. The CDR3 loop spans 16 amino acids. Looked up from germline, CDR1 is LGHNA and CDR2 is YNFKEQ. The CDR3 DNA sequence: TGTGCCAGCAGCCAAGATGGAGGCAGGGGGGCAGAAGAGCAGTTCTTC. Its protein is CASSQDGGRGAEEQFF.

The chain uses TRBV7-8 and TRBJ1-4, with 11 bases fitting TRBD1. CDR1 is SGHVS, CDR2 FQNEAQ, per germline. V was pared by 4 bases and J by 8 bases, with 3 bases of the junction left unmatched. This CDR3 has 14 residues. The CDR3 DNA is TGTGCCAGCAGCTCGGGGACAGGGGGAGAAAAACTGTTTTTT. Protein sequence: CASSSGTGGEKLFF.

This rearrangement joins TRBV19 to TRBJ2-7; 11 positions match TRBD1. Trimming cost V 5 bases and J 5 bases; bases outside gene matches: 8. CDR3 size: 15 residues. CDR1 LNHDA and CDR2 SQIVND come from the germline V gene (reference sequence). The CDR3 sequence is CASSPGQGAVDEQYF. CDR3 nucleotides: TGTGCCAGTAGTCCCGGACAGGGGGCGGTGGACGAGCAGTACTTC.

By its share, this clone is medium-sized. This rearrangement joins TRBV4-3 to TRBJ2-1; TRBD1 agrees at 11 bases. With 2 bases clipped from V and 6 bases from J, the junction kept 6 bases outside the gene matches. Germline lookup yields CDR1 LGHNA and CDR2 YSLEER. The CDR3 has 16 amino acids. The CDR3 sequence is CASSQSPGQGGNEQFF. The CDR3 DNA follows: TGCGCCAGCAGCCAATCTCCGGGACAGGGGGGCAATGAGCAGTTCTTC.